The source of this T cell receptor (beta chain) is a study of identical twins. The CDR3 totals 15 residues. Losses at the gene ends were 7 bases for V and 6 bases for J; bases not matched to a gene: 15. Overall study results and limits: For out-of-frame alpha sequences shared by twins, low generation probability was in excess. Beta out-of-frame sequences showed weaker excess twin sharing. Invariant T cells like MAIT and iNKT could partly confound the zero-insertion analyses.

With template switching, a universal primer site was added, and the cDNA carried unique molecular identifiers. A single record per CDR3 protein comes from TCRdb applying MiXCR to the 5' RACE reads. The profile covers roughly 490,000 distinct CDR3 sequences, with approximately 14% appearing a single time and 0.95% to 1% taken by the ten largest. As concerns this clonotype: Its antigen remains unknown.

These data also formed part of another study, on yellow fever vaccine responses in identical twins.

Sequenced: CD4+ T cells sorted from blood. V is TRBV12-3 or TRBV12-4 and J is TRBJ2-7; 7 bases are a match to TRBD2. The origin of this receptor is a woman between 18 and 29 years old in good health. CDR3 amino acids: CASTLRGGARPEQYF. CDR3 DNA sequence: TGTGCCAGCACTCTACGGGGAGGGGCGAGACCCGAGCAGTACTTC.